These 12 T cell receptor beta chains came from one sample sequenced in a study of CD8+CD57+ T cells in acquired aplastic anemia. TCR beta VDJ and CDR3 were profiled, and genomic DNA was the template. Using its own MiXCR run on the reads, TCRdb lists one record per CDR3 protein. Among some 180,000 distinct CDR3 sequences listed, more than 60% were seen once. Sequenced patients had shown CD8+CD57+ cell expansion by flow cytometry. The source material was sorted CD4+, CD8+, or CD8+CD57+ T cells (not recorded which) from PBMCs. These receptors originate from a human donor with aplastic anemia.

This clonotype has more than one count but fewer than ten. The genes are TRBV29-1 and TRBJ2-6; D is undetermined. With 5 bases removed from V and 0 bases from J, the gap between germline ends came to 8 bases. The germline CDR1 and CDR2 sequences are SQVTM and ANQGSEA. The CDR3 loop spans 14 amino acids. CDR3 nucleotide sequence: TGCAGCGTTACCGCCAACTCTGGGGCCAACGTCCTGACTTTC. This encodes CSVTANSGANVLTF.

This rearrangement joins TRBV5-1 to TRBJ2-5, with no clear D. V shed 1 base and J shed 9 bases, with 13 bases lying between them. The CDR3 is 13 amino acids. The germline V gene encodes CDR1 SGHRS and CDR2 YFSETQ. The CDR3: CASSLSDGVSQYF. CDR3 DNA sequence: TGCGCCAGCAGCTTGTCGGACGGAGTGTCCCAGTACTTC.

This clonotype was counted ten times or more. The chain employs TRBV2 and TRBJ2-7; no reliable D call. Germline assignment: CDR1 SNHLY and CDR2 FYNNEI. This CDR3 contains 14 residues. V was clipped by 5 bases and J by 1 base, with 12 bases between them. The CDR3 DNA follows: TGTGCCAGCAGTTTATCCTTGGGGTCCTACGAGCAGTACTTC. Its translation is CASSLSLGSYEQYF. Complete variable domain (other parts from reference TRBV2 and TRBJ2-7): EPEVTQTPSHQVTQMGQEVILRCVPISNHLYFYWYRQILGQKVEFLVSFYNNEISEKSEIFDDQFSVERPDGSNFTLKIRSTKLEDSAMYFCASSLSLGSYEQYFGPGTRLTVT.

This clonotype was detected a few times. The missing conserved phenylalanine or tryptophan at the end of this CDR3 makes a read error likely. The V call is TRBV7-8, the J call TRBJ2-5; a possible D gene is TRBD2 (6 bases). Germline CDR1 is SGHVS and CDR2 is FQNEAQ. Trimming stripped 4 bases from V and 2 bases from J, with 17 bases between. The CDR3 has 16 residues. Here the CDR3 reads CASSSWRGPYQETQYS. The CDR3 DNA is TGTGCCAGCAGCTCCTGGCGGGGACCCTATCAAGAGACCCAGTACTCC.

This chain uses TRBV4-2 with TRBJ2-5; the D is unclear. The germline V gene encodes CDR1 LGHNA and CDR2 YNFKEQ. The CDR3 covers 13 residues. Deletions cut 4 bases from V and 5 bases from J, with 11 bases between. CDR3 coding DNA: TGTGCCAGCAGCCGACGGGCTCGGGAGACCCAGTACTTC. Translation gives CASSRRARETQYF.

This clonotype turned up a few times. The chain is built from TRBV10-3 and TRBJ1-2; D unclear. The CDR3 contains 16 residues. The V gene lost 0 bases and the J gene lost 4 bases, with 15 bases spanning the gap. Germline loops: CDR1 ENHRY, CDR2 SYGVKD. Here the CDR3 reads CAISESTVMEGYGYTF. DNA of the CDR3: TGTGCCATCAGTGAGTCGACGGTCATGGAGGGCTATGGCTACACCTTC.

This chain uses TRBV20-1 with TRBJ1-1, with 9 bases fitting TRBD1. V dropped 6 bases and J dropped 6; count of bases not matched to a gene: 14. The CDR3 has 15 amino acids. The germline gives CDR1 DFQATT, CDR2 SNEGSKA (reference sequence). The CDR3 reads CSALRGTGLSPEAFF. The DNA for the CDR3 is TGCAGTGCCCTAAGAGGGACAGGGTTGTCCCCTGAAGCTTTCTTT.

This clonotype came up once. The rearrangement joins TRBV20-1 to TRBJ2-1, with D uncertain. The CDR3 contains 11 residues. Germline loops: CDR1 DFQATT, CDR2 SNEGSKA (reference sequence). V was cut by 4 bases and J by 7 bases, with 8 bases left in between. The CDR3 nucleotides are TGCAGTGCTATAGTCGAGAATGAGCAGTTCTTC. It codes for CSAIVENEQFF.

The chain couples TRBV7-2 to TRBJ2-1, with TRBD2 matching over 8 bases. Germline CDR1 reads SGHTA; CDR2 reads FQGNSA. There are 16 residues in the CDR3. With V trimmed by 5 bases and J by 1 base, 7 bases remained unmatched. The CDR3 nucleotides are TGTGCCAGCAGCGTACGGGGGGGCCGTTCCTACAATGAGCAGTTCTTC. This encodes CASSVRGGRSYNEQFF.

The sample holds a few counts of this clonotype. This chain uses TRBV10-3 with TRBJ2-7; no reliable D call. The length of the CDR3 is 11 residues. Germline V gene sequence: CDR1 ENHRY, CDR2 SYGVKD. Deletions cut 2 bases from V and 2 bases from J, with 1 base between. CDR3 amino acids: CAISETYEQYF. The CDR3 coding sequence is TGTGCCATCAGTGAGACCTACGAGCAGTACTTC.

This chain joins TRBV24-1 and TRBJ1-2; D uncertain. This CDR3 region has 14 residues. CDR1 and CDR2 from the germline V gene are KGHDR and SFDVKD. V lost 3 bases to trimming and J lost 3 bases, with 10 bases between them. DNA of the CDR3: TGTGCCACCAGTGATCAAGGCCACGACTATGGCTACACCTTC. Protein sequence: CATSDQGHDYGYTF.

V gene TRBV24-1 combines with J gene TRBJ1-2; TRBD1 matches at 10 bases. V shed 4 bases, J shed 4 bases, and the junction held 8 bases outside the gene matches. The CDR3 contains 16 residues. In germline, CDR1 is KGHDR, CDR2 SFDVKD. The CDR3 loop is CATSDSGQGGPYGYTF. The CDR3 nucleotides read TGTGCCACCAGTGACTCTGGACAGGGGGGTCCCTATGGCTACACCTTC.